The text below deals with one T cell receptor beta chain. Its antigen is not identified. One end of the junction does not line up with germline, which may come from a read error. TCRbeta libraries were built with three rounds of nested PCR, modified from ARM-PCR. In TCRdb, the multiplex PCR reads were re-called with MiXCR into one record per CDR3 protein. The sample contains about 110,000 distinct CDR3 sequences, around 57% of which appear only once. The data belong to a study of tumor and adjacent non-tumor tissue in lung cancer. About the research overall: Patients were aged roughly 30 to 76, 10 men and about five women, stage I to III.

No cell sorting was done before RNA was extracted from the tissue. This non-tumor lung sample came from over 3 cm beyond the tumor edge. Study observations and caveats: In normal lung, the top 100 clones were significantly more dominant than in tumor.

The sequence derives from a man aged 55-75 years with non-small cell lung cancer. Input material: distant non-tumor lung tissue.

This CDR3 reads CASSHGLAGVSDTGELFF. The DNA for the CDR3 is TGTGCCAGCAGCCATGGACTAGCGGGAGTAAGTGACACCGGGGAGTTGTTTTTT. The chain has TRBV4-2 and TRBJ2-2, with 13 positions matching TRBD2. The CDR3 totals 18 residues. The germline CDR1 and CDR2 sequences are LGHNA and YNFKEQ.